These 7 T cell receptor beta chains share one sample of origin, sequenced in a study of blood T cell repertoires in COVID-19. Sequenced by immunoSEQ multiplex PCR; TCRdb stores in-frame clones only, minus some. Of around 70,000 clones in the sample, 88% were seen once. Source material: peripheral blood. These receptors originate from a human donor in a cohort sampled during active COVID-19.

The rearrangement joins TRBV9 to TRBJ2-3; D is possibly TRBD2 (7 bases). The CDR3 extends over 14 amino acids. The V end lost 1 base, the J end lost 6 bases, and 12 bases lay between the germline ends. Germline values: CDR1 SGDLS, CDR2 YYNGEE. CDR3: CASSVLGGLDTQYF. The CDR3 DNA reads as TGTGCCAGCAGCGTATTGGGGGGGCTCGATACGCAGTATTTT.

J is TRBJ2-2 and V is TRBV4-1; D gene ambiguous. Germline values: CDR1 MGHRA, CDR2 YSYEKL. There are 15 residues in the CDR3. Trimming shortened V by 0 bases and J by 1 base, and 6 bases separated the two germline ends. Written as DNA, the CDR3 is TGCGCCAGCAGCCAAGAGAACTTGAACACCGGGGAGCTGTTTTTT. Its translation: CASSQENLNTGELFF.

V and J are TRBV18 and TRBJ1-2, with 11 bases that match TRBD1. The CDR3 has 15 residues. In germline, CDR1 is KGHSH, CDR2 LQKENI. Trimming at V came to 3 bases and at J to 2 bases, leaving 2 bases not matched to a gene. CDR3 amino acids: CASSPGQGANYGYTF. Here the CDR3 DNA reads TGTGCCAGCTCACCTGGACAGGGGGCCAACTATGGCTACACCTTC.

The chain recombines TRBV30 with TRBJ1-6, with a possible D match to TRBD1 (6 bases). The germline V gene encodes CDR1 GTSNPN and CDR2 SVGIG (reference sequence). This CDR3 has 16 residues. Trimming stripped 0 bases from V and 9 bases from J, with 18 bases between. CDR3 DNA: TGTGCCTGGAGTGTTGACAGGTTCCAAGGGAGTTCACCCCTCCACTTT. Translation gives CAWSVDRFQGSSPLHF.

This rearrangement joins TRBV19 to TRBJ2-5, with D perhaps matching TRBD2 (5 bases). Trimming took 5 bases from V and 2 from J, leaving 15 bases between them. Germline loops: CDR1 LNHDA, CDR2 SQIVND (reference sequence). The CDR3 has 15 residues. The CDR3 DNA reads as TGTGCCAGTAGTTCCCGGCCCCCGGGGCAAGAGACCCAGTACTTC. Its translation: CASSSRPPGQETQYF.

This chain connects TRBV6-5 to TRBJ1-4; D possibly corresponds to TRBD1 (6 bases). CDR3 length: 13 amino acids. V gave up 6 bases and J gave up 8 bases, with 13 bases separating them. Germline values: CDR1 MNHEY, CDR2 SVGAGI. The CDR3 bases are TGTGCCAGCAGGCGGCAGGGGAACGAAAAACTGTTTTTT. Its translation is CASRRQGNEKLFF.

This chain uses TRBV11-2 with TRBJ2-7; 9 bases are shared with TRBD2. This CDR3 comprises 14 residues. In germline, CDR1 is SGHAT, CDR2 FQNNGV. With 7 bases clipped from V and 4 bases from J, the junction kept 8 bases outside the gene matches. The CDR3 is CASNPGLAGYEQYF. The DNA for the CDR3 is TGTGCCAGCAACCCGGGACTAGCAGGATACGAGCAGTACTTC.